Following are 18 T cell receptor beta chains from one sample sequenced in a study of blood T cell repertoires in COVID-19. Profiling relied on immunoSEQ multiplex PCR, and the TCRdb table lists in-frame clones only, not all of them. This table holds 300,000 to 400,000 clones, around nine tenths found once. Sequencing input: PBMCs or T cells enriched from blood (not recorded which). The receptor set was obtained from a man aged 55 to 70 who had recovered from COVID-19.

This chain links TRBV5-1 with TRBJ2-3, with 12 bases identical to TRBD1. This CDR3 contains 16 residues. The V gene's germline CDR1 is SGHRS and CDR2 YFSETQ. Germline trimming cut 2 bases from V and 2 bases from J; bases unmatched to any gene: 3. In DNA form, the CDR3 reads TGCGCCAGCAGCTTTGGGACAGGGGGCGACACAGATACGCAGTATTTT. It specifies CASSFGTGGDTDTQYF.

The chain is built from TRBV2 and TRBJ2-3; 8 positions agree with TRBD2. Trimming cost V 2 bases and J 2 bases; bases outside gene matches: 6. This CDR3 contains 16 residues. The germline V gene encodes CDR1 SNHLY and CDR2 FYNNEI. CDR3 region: CASSEIAGLLTDTQYF. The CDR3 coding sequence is TGTGCCAGCAGTGAAATAGCGGGGCTACTCACAGATACGCAGTATTTT. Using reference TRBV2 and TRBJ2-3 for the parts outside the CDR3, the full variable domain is EPEVTQTPSHQVTQMGQEVILRCVPISNHLYFYWYRQILGQKVEFLVSFYNNEISEKSEIFDDQFSVERPDGSNFTLKIRSTKLEDSAMYFCASSEIAGLLTDTQYFGPGTRLTVL.

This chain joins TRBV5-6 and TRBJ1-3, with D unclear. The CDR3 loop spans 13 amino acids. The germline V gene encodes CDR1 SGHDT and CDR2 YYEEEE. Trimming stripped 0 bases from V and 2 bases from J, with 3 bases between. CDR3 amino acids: CASSLATGNTIYF. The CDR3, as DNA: TGTGCCAGCAGCTTGGCTACTGGAAACACCATATATTTT.

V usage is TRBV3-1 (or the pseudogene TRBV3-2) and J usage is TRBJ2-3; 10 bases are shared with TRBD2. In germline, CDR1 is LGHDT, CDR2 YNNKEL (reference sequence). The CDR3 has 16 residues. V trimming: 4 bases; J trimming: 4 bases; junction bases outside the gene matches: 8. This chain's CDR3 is CASSPFSSGSSDTQYF. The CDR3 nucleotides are TGTGCCAGCAGCCCTTTTTCTAGCGGGAGCTCAGATACGCAGTATTTT.

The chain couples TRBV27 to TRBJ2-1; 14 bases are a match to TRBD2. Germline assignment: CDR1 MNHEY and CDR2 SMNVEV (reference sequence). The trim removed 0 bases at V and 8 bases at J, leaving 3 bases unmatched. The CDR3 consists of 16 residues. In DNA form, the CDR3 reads TGTGCCAGCAGTTTATCGCTGGGACTAGCGGGAGATGAGCAGTTCTTC. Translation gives CASSLSLGLAGDEQFF.

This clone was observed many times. In nucleotides, the CDR3 is TGTGCCAGCAGTTTATGGGGGGCCGGGGAGCTGTTTTTT. It is translated as CASSLWGAGELFF. J is TRBJ2-2 and V is TRBV27; D perhaps matches TRBD2 (6 bases). This CDR3 has 13 residues. Trimming took 1 base from V and 6 from J, leaving 6 bases between them. Per the germline V gene, CDR1 is MNHEY and CDR2 is SMNVEV (reference sequence).

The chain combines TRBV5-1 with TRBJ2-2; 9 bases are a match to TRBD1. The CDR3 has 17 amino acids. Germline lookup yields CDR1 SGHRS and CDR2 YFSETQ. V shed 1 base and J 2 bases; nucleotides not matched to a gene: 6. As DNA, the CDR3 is TGCGCCAGCAGCTTGAGGTTGACAGGGGGAAACACCGGGGAGCTGTTTTTT. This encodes CASSLRLTGGNTGELFF.

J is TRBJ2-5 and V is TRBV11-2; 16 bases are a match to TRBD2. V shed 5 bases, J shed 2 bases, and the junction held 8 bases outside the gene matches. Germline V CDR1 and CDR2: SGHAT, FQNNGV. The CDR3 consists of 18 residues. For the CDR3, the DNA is TGTGCCAGCAGCCCCCCGGGACTAGCGGGAGGGAGGCAAGAGACCCAGTACTTC. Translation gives CASSPPGLAGGRQETQYF.

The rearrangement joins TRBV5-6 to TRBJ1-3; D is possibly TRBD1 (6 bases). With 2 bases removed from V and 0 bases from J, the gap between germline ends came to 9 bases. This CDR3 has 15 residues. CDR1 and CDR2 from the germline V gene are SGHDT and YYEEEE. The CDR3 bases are TGTGCCAGCAGCTTAGACAGGCTCTCTGGAAACACCATATATTTT. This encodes CASSLDRLSGNTIYF.

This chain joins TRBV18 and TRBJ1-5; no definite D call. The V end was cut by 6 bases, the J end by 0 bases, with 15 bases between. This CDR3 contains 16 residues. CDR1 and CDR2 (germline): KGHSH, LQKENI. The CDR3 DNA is TGTGCCAGCTCTGAACAAAACAACCTTAGCAATCAGCCCCAGCATTTT. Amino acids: CASSEQNNLSNQPQHF.

CDR3 sequence (DNA): TGCAGCGTTAAGGTGGGCGATGAGCAGTTCTTC. Encoded protein: CSVKVGDEQFF. The chain uses TRBV29-1 and TRBJ2-1; D is undetermined. Trimming cost V 5 bases and J 8 bases, with 10 bases left between them. The CDR3 is 11 residues long. Germline CDR1 is SQVTM and CDR2 is ANQGSEA.

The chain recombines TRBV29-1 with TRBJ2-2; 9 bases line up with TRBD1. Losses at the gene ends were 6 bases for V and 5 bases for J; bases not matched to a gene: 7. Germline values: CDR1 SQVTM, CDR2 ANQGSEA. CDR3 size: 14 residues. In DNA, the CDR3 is TGCAGCGTCACTAACAGGGGGCTGACCGGGGAGCTGTTTTTT. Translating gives CSVTNRGLTGELFF.

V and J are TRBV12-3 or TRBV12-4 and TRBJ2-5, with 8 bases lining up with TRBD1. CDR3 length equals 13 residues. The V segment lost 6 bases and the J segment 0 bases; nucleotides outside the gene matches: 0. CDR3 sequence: CASRDRDQETQYF. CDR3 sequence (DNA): TGTGCCAGCAGGGACAGGGACCAAGAGACCCAGTACTTC.

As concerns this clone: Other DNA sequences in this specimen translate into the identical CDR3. Here the CDR3 reads CASSLGDRGTTEAFF. In DNA, the CDR3 is TGCGCCAGCAGCCTGGGGGACAGGGGGACGACTGAAGCTTTCTTT. The chain links TRBV5-1 to TRBJ1-1; the match to TRBD1 covers 11 bases. This CDR3 is built from 15 residues. Germline V lookup: CDR1 SGHRS, CDR2 YFSETQ. With 4 bases clipped from V and 5 bases from J, the junction kept 7 bases outside the gene matches.

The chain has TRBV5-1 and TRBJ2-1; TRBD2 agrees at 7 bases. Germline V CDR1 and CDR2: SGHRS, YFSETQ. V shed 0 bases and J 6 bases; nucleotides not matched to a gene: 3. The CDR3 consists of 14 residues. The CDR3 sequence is CASSLVGGSNEQFF. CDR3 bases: TGCGCCAGCAGCTTGGTGGGAGGGTCCAATGAGCAGTTCTTC.

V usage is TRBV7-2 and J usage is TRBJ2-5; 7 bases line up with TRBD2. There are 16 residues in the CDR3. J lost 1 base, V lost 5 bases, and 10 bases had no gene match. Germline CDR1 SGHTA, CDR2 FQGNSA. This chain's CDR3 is CASSPRGGAPQETQYF. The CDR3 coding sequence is TGTGCCAGCAGCCCCCGCGGGGGAGCGCCCCAAGAGACCCAGTACTTC. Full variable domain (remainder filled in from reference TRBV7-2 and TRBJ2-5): GAGVSQSPSNKVTEKGKDVELRCDPISGHTALYWYRQSLGQGLEFLIYFQGNSAPDKSGLPSDRFSAERTGGSVSTLTIQRTQQEDSAVYLCASSPRGGAPQETQYFGPGTRLLVL.

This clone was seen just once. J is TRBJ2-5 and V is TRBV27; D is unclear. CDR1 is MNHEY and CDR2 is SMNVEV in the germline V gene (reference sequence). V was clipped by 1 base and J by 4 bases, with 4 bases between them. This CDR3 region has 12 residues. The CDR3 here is CASSLLRETQYF. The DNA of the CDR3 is TGTGCCAGCAGTTTATTGAGAGAGACCCAGTACTTC.

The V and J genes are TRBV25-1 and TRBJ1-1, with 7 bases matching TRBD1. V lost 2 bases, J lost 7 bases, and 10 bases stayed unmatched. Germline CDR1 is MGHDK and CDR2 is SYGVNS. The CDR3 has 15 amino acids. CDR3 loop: CASSEAEGARSEAFF. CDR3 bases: TGTGCCAGCAGTGAAGCAGAGGGGGCGAGAAGTGAAGCTTTCTTT.